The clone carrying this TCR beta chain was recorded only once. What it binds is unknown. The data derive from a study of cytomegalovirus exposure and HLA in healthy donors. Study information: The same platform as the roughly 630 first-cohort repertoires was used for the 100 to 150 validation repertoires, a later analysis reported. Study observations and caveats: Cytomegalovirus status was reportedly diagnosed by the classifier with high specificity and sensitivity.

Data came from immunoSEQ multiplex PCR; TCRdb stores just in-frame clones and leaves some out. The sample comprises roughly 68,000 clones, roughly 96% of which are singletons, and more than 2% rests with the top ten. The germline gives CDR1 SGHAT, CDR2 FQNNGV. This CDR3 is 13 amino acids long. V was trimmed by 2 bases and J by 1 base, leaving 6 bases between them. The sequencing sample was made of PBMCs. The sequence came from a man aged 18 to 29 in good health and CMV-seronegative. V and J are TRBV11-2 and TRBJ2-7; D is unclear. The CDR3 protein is CASSLMRSYEQYF. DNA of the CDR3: TGTGCCAGCAGCTTAATGCGGTCCTACGAGCAGTACTTC.